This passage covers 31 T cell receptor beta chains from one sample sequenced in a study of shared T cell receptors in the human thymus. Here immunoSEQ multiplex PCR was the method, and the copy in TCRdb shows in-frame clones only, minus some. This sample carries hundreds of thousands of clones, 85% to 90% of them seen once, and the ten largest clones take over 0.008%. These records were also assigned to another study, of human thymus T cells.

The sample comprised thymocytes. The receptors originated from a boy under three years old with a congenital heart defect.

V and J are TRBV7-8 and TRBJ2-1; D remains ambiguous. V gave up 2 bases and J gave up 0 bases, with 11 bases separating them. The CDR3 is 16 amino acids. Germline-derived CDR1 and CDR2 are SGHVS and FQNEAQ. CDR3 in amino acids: CASSLLSEYSYNEQFF. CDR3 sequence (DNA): TGTGCCAGCAGCTTACTCAGCGAGTACTCCTACAATGAGCAGTTCTTC.

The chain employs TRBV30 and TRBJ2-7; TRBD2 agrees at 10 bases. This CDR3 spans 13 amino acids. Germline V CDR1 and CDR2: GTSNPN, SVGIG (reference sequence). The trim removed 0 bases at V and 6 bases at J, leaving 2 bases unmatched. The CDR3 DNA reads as TGTGCCTGGAGTGTAGGGACTAGCGCCGAGCAGTACTTC. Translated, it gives CAWSVGTSAEQYF.

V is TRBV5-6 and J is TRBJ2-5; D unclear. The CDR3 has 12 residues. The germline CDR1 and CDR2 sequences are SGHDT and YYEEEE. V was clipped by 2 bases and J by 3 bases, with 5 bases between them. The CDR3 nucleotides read TGTGCCAGCAGCTTCAAAAAAGAGACCCAGTACTTC. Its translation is CASSFKKETQYF.

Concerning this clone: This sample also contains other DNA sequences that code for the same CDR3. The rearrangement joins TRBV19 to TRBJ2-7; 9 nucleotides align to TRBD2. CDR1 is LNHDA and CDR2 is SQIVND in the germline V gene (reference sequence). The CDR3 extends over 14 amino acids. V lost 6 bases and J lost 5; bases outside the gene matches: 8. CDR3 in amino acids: CASRSSGRLDEQYF. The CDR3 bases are TGTGCCAGTAGAAGCAGCGGGAGGCTGGACGAGCAGTACTTC.

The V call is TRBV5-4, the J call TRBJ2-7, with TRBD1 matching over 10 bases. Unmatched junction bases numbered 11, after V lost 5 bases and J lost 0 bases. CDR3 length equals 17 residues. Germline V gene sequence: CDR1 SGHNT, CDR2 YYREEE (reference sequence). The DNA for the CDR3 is TGTGCCAGCAGACGCCTTCCCGGGACAGGGGACTCCTACGAGCAGTACTTC. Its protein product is CASRRLPGTGDSYEQYF.

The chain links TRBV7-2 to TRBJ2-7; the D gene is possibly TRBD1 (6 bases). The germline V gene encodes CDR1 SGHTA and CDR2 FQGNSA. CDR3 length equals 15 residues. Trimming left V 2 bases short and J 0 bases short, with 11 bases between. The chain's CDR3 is CASSLRGGYSYEQYF. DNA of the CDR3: TGTGCCAGCAGCTTAAGAGGGGGATACTCCTACGAGCAGTACTTC.

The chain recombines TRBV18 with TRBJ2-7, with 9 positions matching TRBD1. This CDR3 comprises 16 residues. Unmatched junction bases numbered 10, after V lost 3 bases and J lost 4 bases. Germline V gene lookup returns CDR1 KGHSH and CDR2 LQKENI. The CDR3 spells CASSPRRGQGWYEQYF. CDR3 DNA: TGTGCCAGCTCACCCCGAAGAGGACAGGGGTGGTACGAGCAGTACTTC.

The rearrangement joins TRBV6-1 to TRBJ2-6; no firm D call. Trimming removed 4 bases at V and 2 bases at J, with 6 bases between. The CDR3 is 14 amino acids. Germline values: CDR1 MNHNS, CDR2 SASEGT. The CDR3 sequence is CASSAGPGANVLTF. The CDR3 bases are TGTGCCAGCAGTGCTGGGCCTGGGGCCAACGTCCTGACTTTC.

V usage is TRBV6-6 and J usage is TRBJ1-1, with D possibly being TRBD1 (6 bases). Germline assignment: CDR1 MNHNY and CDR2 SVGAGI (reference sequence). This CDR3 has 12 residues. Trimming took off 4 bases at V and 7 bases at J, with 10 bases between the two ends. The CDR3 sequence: CASSFPQGEAFF. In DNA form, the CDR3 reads TGTGCCAGCAGTTTTCCACAGGGTGAAGCTTTCTTT.

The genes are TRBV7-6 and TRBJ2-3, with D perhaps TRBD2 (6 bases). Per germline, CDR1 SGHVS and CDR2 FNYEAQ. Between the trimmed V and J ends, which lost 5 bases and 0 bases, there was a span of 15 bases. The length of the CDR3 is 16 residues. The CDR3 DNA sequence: TGTGCCAGCAGCCTCATAGCGGCCTCTAGCACAGATACGCAGTATTTT. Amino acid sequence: CASSLIAASSTDTQYF.

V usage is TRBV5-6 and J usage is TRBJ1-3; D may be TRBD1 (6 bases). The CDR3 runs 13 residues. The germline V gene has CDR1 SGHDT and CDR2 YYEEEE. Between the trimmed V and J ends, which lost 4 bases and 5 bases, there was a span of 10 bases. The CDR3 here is CASSVRGRNTIYF. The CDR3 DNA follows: TGTGCCAGCAGCGTCAGGGGCCGAAACACCATATATTTT.

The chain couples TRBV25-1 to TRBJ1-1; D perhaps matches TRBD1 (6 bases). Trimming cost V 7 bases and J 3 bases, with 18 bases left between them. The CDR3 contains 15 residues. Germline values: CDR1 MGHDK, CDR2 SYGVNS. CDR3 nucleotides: TGTGCCAGCACAGGGCAGGGGCCGGTAGACACTGAAGCTTTCTTT. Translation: CASTGQGPVDTEAFF.

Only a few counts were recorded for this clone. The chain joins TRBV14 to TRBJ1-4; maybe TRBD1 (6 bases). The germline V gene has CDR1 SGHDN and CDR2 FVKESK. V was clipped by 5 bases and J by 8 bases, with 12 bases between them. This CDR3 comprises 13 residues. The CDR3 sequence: CASSIGGGEKLFF. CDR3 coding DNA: TGTGCCAGCAGCATCGGGGGGGGCGAAAAACTGTTTTTT.

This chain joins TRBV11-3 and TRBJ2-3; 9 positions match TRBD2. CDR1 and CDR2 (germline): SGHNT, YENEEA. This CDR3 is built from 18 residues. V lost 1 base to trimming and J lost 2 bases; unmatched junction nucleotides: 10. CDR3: CASSLGEAGGPFTDTQYF. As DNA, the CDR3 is TGTGCCAGCAGCTTAGGGGAAGCGGGAGGCCCCTTCACAGATACGCAGTATTTT.

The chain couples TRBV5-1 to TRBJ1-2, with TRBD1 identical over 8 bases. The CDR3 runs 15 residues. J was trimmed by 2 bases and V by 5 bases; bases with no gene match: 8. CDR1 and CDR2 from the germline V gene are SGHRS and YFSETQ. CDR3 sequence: CASRPDREANYGYTF. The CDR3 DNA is TGCGCCAGCAGACCGGACAGGGAGGCGAACTATGGCTACACCTTC.

The CDR3 coding sequence is TGTGCCTGGAGTGCTCGGAGCCGGGAGACCCAGTACTTC. Protein: CAWSARSRETQYF. The rearrangement joins TRBV30 to TRBJ2-5; D uncertain. CDR1 GTSNPN and CDR2 SVGIG come from the germline V gene (reference sequence). The length of the CDR3 is 13 residues. V was pared by 1 base and J by 5 bases, with 11 bases between.

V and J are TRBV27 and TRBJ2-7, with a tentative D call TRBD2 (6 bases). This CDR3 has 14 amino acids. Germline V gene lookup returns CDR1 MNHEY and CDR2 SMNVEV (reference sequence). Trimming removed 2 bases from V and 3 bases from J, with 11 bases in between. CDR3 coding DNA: TGTGCCAGCAGTTTACTGGGCGGGAACTACGAGCAGTACTTC. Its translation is CASSLLGGNYEQYF.

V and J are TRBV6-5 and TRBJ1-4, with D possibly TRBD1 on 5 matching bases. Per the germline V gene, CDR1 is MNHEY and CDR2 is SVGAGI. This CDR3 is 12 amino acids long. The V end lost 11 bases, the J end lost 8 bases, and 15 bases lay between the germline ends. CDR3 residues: CAWGGRQEKLFF. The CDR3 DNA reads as TGTGCCTGGGGGGGTAGGCAGGAAAAACTGTTTTTT.

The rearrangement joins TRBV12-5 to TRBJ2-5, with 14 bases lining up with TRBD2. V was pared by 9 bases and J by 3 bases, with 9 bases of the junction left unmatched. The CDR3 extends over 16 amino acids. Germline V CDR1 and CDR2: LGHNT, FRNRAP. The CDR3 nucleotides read TGTGCTAGCGGACTAGCGGGAGGTCTCGAGAAAGAGACCCAGTACTTC. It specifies CASGLAGGLEKETQYF.

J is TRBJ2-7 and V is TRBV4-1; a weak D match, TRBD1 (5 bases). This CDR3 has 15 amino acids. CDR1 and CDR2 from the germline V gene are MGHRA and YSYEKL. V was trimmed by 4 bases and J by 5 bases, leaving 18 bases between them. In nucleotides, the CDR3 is TGCGCCAGCAGCCTCCACCTGGGGCAGACGAACGAGCAGTACTTC. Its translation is CASSLHLGQTNEQYF.

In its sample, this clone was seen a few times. Here the CDR3 reads CASRGQGNTEAFF. The CDR3, as DNA: TGTGCCAGCAGGGGACAGGGGAACACTGAAGCTTTCTTT. The rearrangement joins TRBV2 to TRBJ1-1, with TRBD1 identical over 9 bases. V lost 6 bases and J lost 1; bases outside the gene matches: 0. The CDR3 is 13 residues long. CDR1 is SNHLY and CDR2 is FYNNEI in the germline V gene.

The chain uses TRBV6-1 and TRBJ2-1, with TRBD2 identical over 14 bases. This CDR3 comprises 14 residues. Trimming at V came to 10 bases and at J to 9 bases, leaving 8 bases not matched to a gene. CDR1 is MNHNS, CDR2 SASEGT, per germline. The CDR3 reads CATPGLAGVGEQFF. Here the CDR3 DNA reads TGTGCCACCCCGGGACTAGCGGGAGTAGGTGAGCAGTTCTTC.

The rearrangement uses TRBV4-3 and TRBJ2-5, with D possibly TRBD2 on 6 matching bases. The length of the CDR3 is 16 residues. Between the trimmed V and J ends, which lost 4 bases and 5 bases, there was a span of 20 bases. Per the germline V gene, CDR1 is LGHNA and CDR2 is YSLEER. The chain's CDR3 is CASSRNPGTLLETQYF. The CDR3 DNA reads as TGCGCCAGCAGCCGTAATCCCGGGACTCTCCTGGAGACCCAGTACTTC.

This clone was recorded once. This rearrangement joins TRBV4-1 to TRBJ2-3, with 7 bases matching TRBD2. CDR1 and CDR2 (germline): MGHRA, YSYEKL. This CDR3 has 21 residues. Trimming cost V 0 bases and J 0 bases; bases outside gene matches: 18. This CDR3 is CASSQDVYGLVPLPSTDTQYF. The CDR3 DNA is TGCGCCAGCAGCCAAGATGTCTATGGACTAGTCCCACTTCCAAGCACAGATACGCAGTATTTT.

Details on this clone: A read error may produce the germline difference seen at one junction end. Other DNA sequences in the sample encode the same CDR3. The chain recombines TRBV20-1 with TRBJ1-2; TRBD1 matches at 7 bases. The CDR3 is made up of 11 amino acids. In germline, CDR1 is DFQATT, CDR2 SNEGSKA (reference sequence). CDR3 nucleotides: TGCAGTGCCAGAGGAGGGGGCGGCTACACCTTC. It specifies CSARGGGGYTF.

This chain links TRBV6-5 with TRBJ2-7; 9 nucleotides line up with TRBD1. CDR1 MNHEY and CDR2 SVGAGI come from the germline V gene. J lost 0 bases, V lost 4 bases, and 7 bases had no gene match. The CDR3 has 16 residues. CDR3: CASSSADRGSSYEQYF. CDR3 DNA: TGTGCCAGCAGTTCAGCCGACAGGGGGTCCTCCTACGAGCAGTACTTC.

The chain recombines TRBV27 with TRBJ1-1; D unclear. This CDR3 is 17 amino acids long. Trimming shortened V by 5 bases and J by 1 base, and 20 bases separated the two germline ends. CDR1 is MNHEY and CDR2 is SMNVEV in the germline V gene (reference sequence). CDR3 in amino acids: CASSPSRRVAPNTEAFF. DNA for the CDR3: TGTGCCAGCAGTCCCTCCAGGAGGGTAGCCCCGAACACTGAAGCTTTCTTT.

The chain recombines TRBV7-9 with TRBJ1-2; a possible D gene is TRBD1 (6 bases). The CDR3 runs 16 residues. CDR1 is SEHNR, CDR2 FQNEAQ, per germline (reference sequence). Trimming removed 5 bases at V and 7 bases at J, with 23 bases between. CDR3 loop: CASSPIPHLLQGGYTF. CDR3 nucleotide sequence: TGTGCCAGCAGCCCGATCCCTCACCTTTTACAGGGTGGCTACACCTTC.

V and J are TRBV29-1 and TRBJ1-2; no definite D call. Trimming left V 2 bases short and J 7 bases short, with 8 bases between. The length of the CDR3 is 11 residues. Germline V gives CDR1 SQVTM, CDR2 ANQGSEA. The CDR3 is CSVETAIGYTF. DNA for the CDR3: TGCAGCGTTGAAACAGCCATTGGCTACACCTTC.

This CDR3 reads CASSIVPPERGLNQPQHF. DNA of the CDR3: TGTGCCAGTAGTATAGTTCCCCCAGAGAGGGGGCTCAATCAGCCCCAGCATTTT. This chain links TRBV19 with TRBJ1-5; 7 positions agree with TRBD1. J lost 3 bases, V lost 1 base, and 12 bases had no gene match. This CDR3 spans 18 amino acids. Germline CDR1 reads LNHDA; CDR2 reads SQIVND (reference sequence).

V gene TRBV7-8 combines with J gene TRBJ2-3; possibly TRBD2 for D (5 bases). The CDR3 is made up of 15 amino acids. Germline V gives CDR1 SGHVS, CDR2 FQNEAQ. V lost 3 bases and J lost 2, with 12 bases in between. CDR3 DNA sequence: TGTGCCAGCAGCTTCCGAGGGCCGGCCACAGATACGCAGTATTTT. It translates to CASSFRGPATDTQYF.